The present entry profiles one T cell receptor (beta chain) with its context. The data originate from a study of blood T cell repertoires in COVID-19. Looking at the study overall: Samples of COVID-19 (acute and convalescent) were obtained from the United States, Italy and Spain.

Under the authors' procedure: It was from reference gene primer amplification that nucleated cell counts were estimated. Assay used: immunoSEQ multiplex PCR; TCRdb lists only in-frame clones, some missing. The V and J calls and clone size come from that table; D and trimming were worked out from the DNA. Among approximately 50,000 clones listed, 79% were seen once. The CDR3 spans 12 residues. Per the germline V gene, CDR1 is MRHNA and CDR2 is SNTAGT. Deletions cut 0 bases from V and 12 bases from J, with 9 bases between. The clonotype was recovered from a man aged 65-85 years with acute or convalescent COVID-19. The specimen sequenced was peripheral blood. This sequence joins TRBV6-4 and TRBJ2-1; TRBD2 is a possible D gene (6 bases). The CDR3 sequence is CASSDSGGMQFF. The CDR3 nucleotides are TGTGCCAGCAGTGACTCGGGAGGAATGCAGTTCTTC.